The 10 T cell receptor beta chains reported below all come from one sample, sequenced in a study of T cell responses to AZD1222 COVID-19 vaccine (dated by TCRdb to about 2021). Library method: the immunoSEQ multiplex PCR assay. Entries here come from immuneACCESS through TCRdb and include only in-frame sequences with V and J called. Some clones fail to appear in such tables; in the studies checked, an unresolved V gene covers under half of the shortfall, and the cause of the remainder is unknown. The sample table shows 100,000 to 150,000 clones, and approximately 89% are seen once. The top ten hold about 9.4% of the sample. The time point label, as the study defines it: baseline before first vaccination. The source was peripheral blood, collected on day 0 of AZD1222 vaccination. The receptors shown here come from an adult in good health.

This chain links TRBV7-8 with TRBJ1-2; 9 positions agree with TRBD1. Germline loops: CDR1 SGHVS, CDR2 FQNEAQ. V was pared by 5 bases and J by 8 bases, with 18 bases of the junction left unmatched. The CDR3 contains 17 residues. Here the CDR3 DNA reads TGTGCCAGCAGCACCGGGGACAGGGTCCCCAAAGCCTCGGGCTACACCTTC. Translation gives CASSTGDRVPKASGYTF.

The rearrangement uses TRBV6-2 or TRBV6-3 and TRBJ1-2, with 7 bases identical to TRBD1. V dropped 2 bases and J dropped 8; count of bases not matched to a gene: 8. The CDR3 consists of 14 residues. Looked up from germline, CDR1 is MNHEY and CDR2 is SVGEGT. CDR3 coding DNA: TGTGCCAGCAGTTACCCACTGAGGGGGCAGGGCTACACCTTC. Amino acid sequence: CASSYPLRGQGYTF.

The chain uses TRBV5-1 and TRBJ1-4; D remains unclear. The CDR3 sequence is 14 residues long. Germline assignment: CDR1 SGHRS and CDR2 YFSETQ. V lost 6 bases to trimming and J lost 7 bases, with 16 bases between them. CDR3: CASTPEVHSEKLFF. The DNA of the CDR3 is TGCGCCAGCACCCCCGAGGTCCACTCTGAAAAACTGTTTTTT.

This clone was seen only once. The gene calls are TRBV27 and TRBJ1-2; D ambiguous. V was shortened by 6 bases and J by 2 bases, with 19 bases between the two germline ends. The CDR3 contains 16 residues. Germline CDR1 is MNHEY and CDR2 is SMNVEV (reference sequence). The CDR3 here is CASSLTQYGGNYGYTF. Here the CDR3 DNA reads TGTGCCAGCAGCCTAACCCAATACGGAGGAAACTATGGCTACACCTTC.

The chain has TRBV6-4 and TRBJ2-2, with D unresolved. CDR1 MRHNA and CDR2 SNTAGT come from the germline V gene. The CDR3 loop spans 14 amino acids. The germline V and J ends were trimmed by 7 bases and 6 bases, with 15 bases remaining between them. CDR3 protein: CASKKETWAGELFF. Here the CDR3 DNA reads TGTGCCAGCAAGAAGGAAACGTGGGCCGGGGAGCTGTTTTTT.

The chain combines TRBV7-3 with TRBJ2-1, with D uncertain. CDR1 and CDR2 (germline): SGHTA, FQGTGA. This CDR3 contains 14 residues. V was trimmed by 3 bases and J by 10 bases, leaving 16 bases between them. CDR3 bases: TGTGCCAGCAGCTTGAGACCCCTCACAGACGAGCAGTTCTTC. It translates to CASSLRPLTDEQFF.

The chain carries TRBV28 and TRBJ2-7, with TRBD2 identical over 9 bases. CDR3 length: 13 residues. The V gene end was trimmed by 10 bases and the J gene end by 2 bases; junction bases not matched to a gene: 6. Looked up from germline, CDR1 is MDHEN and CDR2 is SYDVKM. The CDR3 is CATKPSGTYEQYF. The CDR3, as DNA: TGTGCCACCAAGCCTAGCGGGACCTACGAGCAGTACTTC.

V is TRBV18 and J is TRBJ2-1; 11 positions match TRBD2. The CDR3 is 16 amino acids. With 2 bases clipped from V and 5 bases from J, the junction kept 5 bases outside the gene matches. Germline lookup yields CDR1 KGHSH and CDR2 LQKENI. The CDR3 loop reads CASSPGLAGENNEQFF. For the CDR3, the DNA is TGTGCCAGCTCACCAGGACTAGCGGGCGAGAACAATGAGCAGTTCTTC.

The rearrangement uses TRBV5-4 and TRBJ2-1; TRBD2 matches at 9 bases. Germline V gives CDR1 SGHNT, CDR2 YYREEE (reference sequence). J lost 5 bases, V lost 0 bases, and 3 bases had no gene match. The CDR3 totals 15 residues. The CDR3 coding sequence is TGTGCCAGCAGCTTGGCGCGGGGGGGGAACAATGAGCAGTTCTTC. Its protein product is CASSLARGGNNEQFF.

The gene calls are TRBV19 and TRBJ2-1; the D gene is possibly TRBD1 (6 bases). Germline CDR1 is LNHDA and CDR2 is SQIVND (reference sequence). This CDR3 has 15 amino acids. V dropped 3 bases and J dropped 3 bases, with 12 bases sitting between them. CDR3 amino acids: CASSIADSNYNEQFF. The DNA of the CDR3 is TGTGCCAGTAGTATCGCGGACAGTAACTACAATGAGCAGTTCTTC. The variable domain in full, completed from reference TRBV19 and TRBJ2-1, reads DGGITQSPKYLFRKEGQNVTLSCEQNLNHDAMYWYRQDPGQGLRLIYYSQIVNDFQKGDIAEGYSVSREKKESFPLTVTSAQKNPTAFYLCASSIADSNYNEQFFGPGTRLTVL.